This TCR beta chain comes out of a study of Graves' ophthalmopathy and Graves' hyperthyroidism listed by TCRdb under 2018. Regarding the complete study: Peripheral blood samples were taken at the time of initial diagnosis, before any treatment was given. The study used TCR beta repertoire signatures to distinguish Graves' ophthalmopathy from Graves' hyperthyroidism and to predict progression to ophthalmopathy. In total, 120 to 150 blood samples were TCR-sequenced: approximately 40 ophthalmopathy, some 75 hyperthyroidism and roughly 17 hyperthyroidism-to-ophthalmopathy patients. To explore V-J signatures distinguishing ophthalmopathy from hyperthyroidism, a discovery set of around 97 patients (roughly 44 ophthalmopathy, 57 stable hyperthyroidism) was enrolled. For independent validation, a separate cohort was made up of around 18 hyperthyroidism patients plus 17 patients who later progressed from hyperthyroidism to ophthalmopathy. In roughly six hyperthyroidism patients, the T-cell repertoire of thyroid tissue was compared with the T-cell repertoire of blood. Once sampling was done, hyperthyroidism patients were given methimazole at a starting dose of 30 mg daily, while ophthalmopathy patients were given high-dose intravenous methylprednisolone.

Comments on this clonotype: The specificity of this receptor is unknown. Base qualities are not provided; no much larger clone lies one nucleotide away.

Trimming removed 3 bases from V and 4 bases from J, leaving 12 bases between the germline ends. Per the germline V gene, ENHRY is the CDR1 and SYGVKD is the CDR2. Including the terminal cysteine and phenylalanine, the CDR3 comprises 14 residues. Left in the record is the CDR3 DNA by itself, 42 bases read in frame from the first base. On the study overall, not on this receptor specifically: No statistical method was used to set the sample size in advance, and the investigators knew which group each participant was assigned to. In cross-validation, the 13-signature model distinguished ophthalmopathy from stable hyperthyroidism with 87.88% sensitivity and 81.08% specificity, while in the test set the corresponding values were about 80% and 75%. In validation, the model predicted ophthalmopathy progression with about 71% sensitivity and roughly 72% specificity; roughly eleven predicted patients were CT-confirmed with GO in a median of about 7.1 months. Most expanded thyroid clonotypes with frequency above 0.001 were also detected in blood, suggesting blood repertoires may reflect the thyroid immune response.

Ophthalmopathy patients had moderately to severely active disease, Clinical Activity Score of at least 3, NOSPECS grade of at least 4, and disease duration under 3 months. Patients with other autoimmune diseases, uncontrolled infections, pregnancy or lactation were excluded from the study. Diagnosis was based on clinical symptoms, serum thyroxine, TRAb, thyroid ultrasound and orbital computed tomography. Ficoll-Paque density gradient centrifugation was used to isolate PBMCs from 9.5 to 10 ml of fresh peripheral blood. Trizol reagent was used to extract the total RNA, and its quality was then checked on an Agilent 2100 Bioanalyzer. TCR beta CDR3 regions were amplified from RNA transcripts for repertoire sequencing. HTBI primers and the Qiagen OneStep RT-PCR kit were used in a first-round RT-PCR, which was followed by a second-round multiplex PCR, size selection and purification. Libraries were sequenced paired-end with 100 bp reads on an Illumina HiSeq2000. In the paper's pipeline: SOAPnuke was used to process the reads, removing any read that contained adapters or uncalled bases, had a mean Phred below 15, or lacked an exact match to the constant primer or identifier. COPE v1.2.5 was used to merge the high-quality paired reads. Clonotypes were defined as unique nucleotide sequences and were aligned to IMGT TRB V, D and J references using MiTCR v1.1. The analysis was limited to V-J combinations with a frequency above 0.0001, which together covered over 99% of the repertoires. For each V-J combination, a TCR clonal expansion and chaos score was defined as the ratio of F50 clonal expansion to chaos observed in the TCRdist matrix. Welch's t-statistics and random forest were used to reduce features to 13 V-J combinations, which were fed into a naive Bayes classifier. The similarity between thyroid and blood repertoires was quantified using the Morisita-Horn index. The raw public data were reprocessed by TCRdb itself: fastp quality trimming at Q25, MiXCR clonotype calling, in-frame beta chains only. Rows matching on CDR3 protein sequence are summarized as one entry with the most common DNA and genes. In this record, the V and J calls reflect TCRdb's handling and not the investigators' own analysis. The sample table contains 660,000 or so distinct CDR3 sequences; only one count was recorded for over 40% of them. The ten largest account for over 2.5% of the sample.

Sequenced: peripheral blood. This receptor was taken from an adult man with Graves' ophthalmopathy. In this chain, TRBV10-3 is recombined with TRBJ1-2; too little of a D gene remains to name it. CDR3 loop: CAISETGTSYGYTF. The bases are TGTGCCATCAGTGAAACGGGTACTAGCTATGGCTACACCTTC.